The next 18 T cell receptor beta chains were all read from a single sample in a study of early T cells in non-severe SARS-CoV-2 infection. TCRdb analysed the 5' RACE reads with MiXCR anew, one entry per CDR3 protein. Here the sample spans about 50,000 distinct CDR3 sequences, about a tenth being singletons. The sequencing here drew on whole blood, taken at baseline. These receptors originate from an adult who was a healthcare worker with PCR-confirmed SARS-CoV-2 infection or an uninfected control (not recorded which).

This clonotype has more than one count but fewer than ten. This rearrangement joins TRBV20-1 to TRBJ2-7; 12 nucleotides agree with TRBD1. The CDR3 is 12 amino acids. Trimming cost V 6 bases and J 6 bases; bases outside gene matches: 3. The germline CDR1 and CDR2 sequences are DFQATT and SNEGSKA (reference sequence). The chain's CDR3 is CSAGQGAGEQYF. The DNA for the CDR3 is TGCAGTGCGGGACAGGGGGCGGGCGAGCAGTACTTC.

This clonotype was recorded many times. The V and J genes are TRBV12-3 or TRBV12-4 and TRBJ2-2, with D perhaps matching TRBD1 (6 bases). The ends were cut back, 3 bases at V and 4 bases at J, with 12 bases in the middle. The CDR3 runs to 15 residues. The CDR3 reads CASSFRGGSTGELFF. The CDR3 DNA reads as TGTGCCAGCAGTTTCAGAGGGGGAAGCACCGGGGAGCTGTTTTTT.

At least ten counts were recorded for this clonotype. V and J are TRBV12-3 or TRBV12-4 and TRBJ2-7; D might be TRBD1 (5 bases). The CDR3 runs to 13 residues. Trimming took off 7 bases at V and 5 bases at J, with 15 bases between the two ends. The CDR3 loop reads CASTQGRINEQYF. The CDR3 DNA reads TGTGCCAGCACCCAGGGTCGGATAAACGAGCAGTACTTC.

The chain carries TRBV6-6 and TRBJ1-1, with TRBD1 identical over 9 bases. Looked up from germline, CDR1 is MNHNY and CDR2 is SVGAGI (reference sequence). Losses at the gene ends were 2 bases for V and 7 bases for J; bases not matched to a gene: 8. The CDR3 is 15 residues long. CDR3: CASSYPGQGNFEAFF. DNA for the CDR3: TGTGCCAGCAGTTACCCGGGACAGGGCAACTTTGAAGCTTTCTTT.

This chain uses TRBV5-5 with TRBJ2-4; TRBD2 matches 11 bases. The trim removed 4 bases at V and 6 bases at J, leaving 12 bases unmatched. Per the germline V gene, CDR1 is SGHKS and CDR2 is YYEKEE (reference sequence). CDR3 length: 17 residues. The CDR3 loop is CASSLGRLAGFGNIQYF. For the CDR3, the DNA is TGTGCCAGCAGCCTAGGGAGACTAGCGGGGTTTGGAAACATTCAGTACTTC.

The chain links TRBV2 to TRBJ2-3, with 8 bases aligning to TRBD1. CDR1 is SNHLY and CDR2 is FYNNEI in the germline V gene. The CDR3 spans 15 residues. V shed 4 bases and J 6 bases; nucleotides not matched to a gene: 9. CDR3 bases: TGTGCCAGCAGTGTACCCCGGGGACAGGCCGATACGCAGTATTTT. Translating it yields CASSVPRGQADTQYF.

The J gene is TRBJ2-3, the V gene TRBV5-4, with D possibly matching TRBD1 (6 bases). CDR1 is SGHNT, CDR2 YYREEE, per germline (reference sequence). The V and J ends lost 0 bases and 0 bases respectively, with 8 bases between them. The CDR3 loop spans 15 amino acids. The CDR3 sequence: CASSLGQASTDTQYF. The CDR3 DNA follows: TGTGCCAGCAGCTTGGGACAGGCCAGCACAGATACGCAGTATTTT.

This clonotype is large within its sample. The J gene is TRBJ1-4, the V gene TRBV2; D uncertain. This CDR3 contains 15 residues. Germline V gene sequence: CDR1 SNHLY, CDR2 FYNNEI. V was clipped by 4 bases and J by 1 base, with 10 bases between them. The CDR3 sequence: CASSVLGITNEKLFF. DNA of the CDR3: TGTGCCAGCAGTGTTCTCGGGATAACTAATGAAAAACTGTTTTTT. Complete variable domain (other parts from reference TRBV2 and TRBJ1-4): EPEVTQTPSHQVTQMGQEVILRCVPISNHLYFYWYRQILGQKVEFLVSFYNNEISEKSEIFDDQFSVERPDGSNFTLKIRSTKLEDSAMYFCASSVLGITNEKLFFGSGTQLSVL.

For this clonotype: A much more abundant neighbour one base away suggests this may be a read error. The genes are TRBV6-6 and TRBJ2-1; 13 bases agree with TRBD2. Germline CDR1 MNHNY, CDR2 SVGAGI (reference sequence). V gave up 1 base and J gave up 4 bases; unmatched junction bases: 4. The CDR3 loop spans 17 amino acids. This CDR3 is CASSYYGLAGVYNEQFF. CDR3 coding DNA: TGTGCCAGCAGTTACTACGGACTAGCGGGAGTTTACAATGAGCAGTTCTTC.

The V and J genes are TRBV10-1 and TRBJ1-4; TRBD1 is a possible D gene (5 bases). Germline CDR1 WNHNN, CDR2 SYGVQD (reference sequence). There are 13 residues in the CDR3. V lost 8 bases and J 6 bases, leaving 13 bases between the germline ends. In nucleotides, the CDR3 is TGCGCCAGCCCATTGGGGACGGATGAAAAACTGTTTTTT. Its translation: CASPLGTDEKLFF.

This clonotype has a count of ten or more. The V and J genes are TRBV12-5 and TRBJ1-5; no definite D call. The V gene's germline CDR1 is LGHNT and CDR2 FRNRAP. Trimming cost V 3 bases and J 5 bases, with 8 bases left between them. This CDR3 is built from 13 residues. The CDR3 region is CASGFPPDQPQHF. The CDR3 DNA sequence: TGTGCTAGTGGTTTCCCCCCGGATCAGCCCCAGCATTTT.

A few counts support this clonotype. This chain uses TRBV12-3 or TRBV12-4 with TRBJ1-5, with a possible D match to TRBD1 (5 bases). Trimming took 4 bases from V and 4 from J, leaving 20 bases between them. CDR3 size: 17 residues. The CDR3 region is CASSWVSGVGANQPQHF. The CDR3 DNA follows: TGTGCCAGCAGTTGGGTCTCGGGGGTCGGGGCAAATCAGCCCCAGCATTTT.

Ten or more counts support this clonotype. The rearrangement links TRBV20-1 to TRBJ2-1; the match to TRBD2 covers 7 bases. Germline V gene sequence: CDR1 DFQATT, CDR2 SNEGSKA (reference sequence). V lost 0 bases, J lost 7 bases, and 9 bases stayed unmatched. This CDR3 contains 15 residues. The CDR3 DNA reads TGCAGTGCTAGAGATGATAGCGGGTTTGGGAATGAGCAGTTCTTC. This codes for CSARDDSGFGNEQFF.

The chain combines TRBV5-1 with TRBJ1-5, with D perhaps matching TRBD1 (5 bases). V lost 2 bases, J lost 5 bases, and 14 bases lay in between. The CDR3 runs 15 residues. CDR1 is SGHRS, CDR2 YFSETQ, per germline. The CDR3 loop is CASSLGGVGHQPQHF. CDR3 nucleotides: TGCGCCAGCAGCTTAGGAGGGGTCGGCCATCAGCCCCAGCATTTT.

This clonotype was picked up many times. The J gene is TRBJ1-2, the V gene TRBV28, with 7 bases matching TRBD1. V was pared by 5 bases and J by 2 bases, with 2 bases of the junction left unmatched. The germline gives CDR1 MDHEN, CDR2 SYDVKM. This CDR3 is built from 13 residues. The CDR3 bases are TGTGCCAGCAGTCTGGGACAGAACTATGGCTACACCTTC. Amino acids: CASSLGQNYGYTF.

This chain links TRBV30 with TRBJ2-6; the D is unclear. CDR1 and CDR2 from the germline V gene are GTSNPN and SVGIG (reference sequence). V lost 6 bases and J lost 0, with 6 bases in between. This CDR3 comprises 13 residues. CDR3 coding DNA: TGTGCCTGTGGGGACTCTGGGGCCAACGTCCTGACTTTC. Translating gives CACGDSGANVLTF.

This clonotype was counted many times. The chain combines TRBV4-1 with TRBJ2-1, with D unresolved. Germline V gene lookup returns CDR1 MGHRA and CDR2 YSYEKL. V shed 1 base and J shed 3 bases, with 10 bases lying between them. This CDR3 is 15 amino acids long. CDR3 sequence (DNA): TGCGCCAGCAGCCAAGTAGTCCAAATCTACAATGAGCAGTTCTTC. This codes for CASSQVVQIYNEQFF.

In this sample, this clonotype turned up a few times. The chain uses TRBV29-1 and TRBJ1-2, with TRBD1 as a possible D gene (5 bases). Per germline, CDR1 SQVTM and CDR2 ANQGSEA. The CDR3 is made up of 12 amino acids. The V gene lost 2 bases and the J gene lost 6 bases, with 10 bases spanning the gap. The CDR3 coding sequence is TGCAGCGTTGAAAAGGGGAGCGATGGCTACACCTTC. Its protein product is CSVEKGSDGYTF.